The present T cell receptor beta chain was sequenced within a study of shared clonotypes between healthy human individuals. In regard to this clone: No antigen is known for it.

The CDR3 runs 16 residues. CDR1 is SGHRS and CDR2 is YFSETQ in the germline V gene. J lost 5 bases, V lost 1 base, and 4 bases had no gene match. Study-wide results and caveats: Naive subsets typically showed greater estimated richness than memory subsets.

An assay was performed, and its level was deep. Genomic DNA of each subset was evenly split across several immunoSEQ plates. Libraries were prepared by immunoSEQ multiplex PCR; TCRdb keeps only in-frame clonotypes and omits some of them. The sample gives 2 million to 2.5 million clones, about 92% of which show up once; around 1.7% is in the top ten. Positively selected for CCR7, the CD45RO-negative cells used as naive CD8 cells excluded terminally differentiated effector memory CD45RA+ cells. Sequencing was carried out using naive CD8+ T cells from PBMCs. This sequence joins TRBV5-1 and TRBJ2-7; 15 positions match TRBD2. This clonotype was obtained from a young man in good health. Some clones in this sample may be carry-over from other donors' samples. The CDR3 loop reads CASSLWTSGRAHEQYF. CDR3 in DNA: TGCGCCAGCAGCTTGTGGACTAGCGGGAGGGCACACGAGCAGTACTTC.